The sequence of this T cell receptor (beta chain) was determined in a study of T cells after yellow fever vaccination. TCRdb itself ran the 5' RACE reads through MiXCR, one entry per CDR3 protein. The sample records some 260,000 distinct CDR3 sequences, around 5.3% being singletons. CDR3 length: 12 amino acids. Germline V gene sequence: CDR1 GTSNPN, CDR2 SVGIG (reference sequence). Trimming left V 4 bases short and J 4 bases short, with 9 bases between. This clonotype appeared a few times. The material was CD4+ T cells sorted from PBMCs, obtained on the day of the yellow fever booster vaccination. This receptor was obtained from a man between 18 and 35 years old who received the YFV17D yellow fever vaccine. This chain joins TRBV30 and TRBJ2-3; D ambiguous. The CDR3 sequence: CAWISPPDTQYF. CDR3 coding DNA: TGTGCCTGGATTTCCCCGCCAGATACGCAGTATTTT.